This entry lists 8 T cell receptor beta chains sequenced from one sample in a study of blood T cell repertoires in COVID-19. Sequenced by immunoSEQ multiplex PCR; TCRdb stores in-frame clones only, minus some. This sample has approximately 170,000 clones, with 84% found just once. Sequencing was done on a sample of PBMCs or T cells enriched from blood (not recorded which). These receptors all come from a woman aged 50 to 60 who had recovered from COVID-19.

This clone was observed a few times. V and J are TRBV6-5 and TRBJ2-5, with unresolved D. The CDR3 has 12 residues. V lost 9 bases, J lost 2 bases, and 10 bases lay in between. CDR1 is MNHEY and CDR2 is SVGAGI in the germline V gene. The CDR3 DNA follows: TGTGCCAGTTCGCGTAGACAAGAGACCCAGTACTTC. It is translated as CASSRRQETQYF.

The chain combines TRBV6-5 with TRBJ2-7, with TRBD1 identical over 8 bases. The V segment lost 5 bases and the J segment 3 bases; nucleotides outside the gene matches: 3. Per the germline V gene, CDR1 is MNHEY and CDR2 is SVGAGI. This CDR3 contains 13 residues. This CDR3 is CASSNGQGYEQYF. CDR3 nucleotides: TGTGCCAGCAGTAACGGACAGGGCTACGAGCAGTACTTC.

The chain couples TRBV3-1 (or the pseudogene TRBV3-2) to TRBJ1-1, with TRBD1 identical over 8 bases. The CDR3 is 16 residues long. Germline V gene data show CDR1 as LGHDT and CDR2 as YNNKEL (reference sequence). The V and J ends lost 1 base and 5 bases, in that order; junction bases with no gene match: 9. The CDR3 loop reads CASSQGFGRGQTEAFF. CDR3 DNA: TGTGCCAGCAGCCAAGGTTTTGGCAGGGGGCAAACTGAAGCTTTCTTT.

The table lists this clone with a few counts. V and J are TRBV11-2 and TRBJ1-5; tentatively, D is TRBD1 (6 bases). The CDR3 has 14 amino acids. Germline CDR1 SGHAT, CDR2 FQNNGV. V lost 5 bases to trimming and J lost 6 bases, with 14 bases between them. CDR3 sequence: CASSASTGTQPQHF. CDR3 in DNA: TGTGCCAGCAGCGCTTCGACAGGAACTCAGCCCCAGCATTTT.

The chain recombines TRBV7-9 with TRBJ2-7, with TRBD1 as a possible D gene (6 bases). This CDR3 comprises 13 residues. Germline V gives CDR1 SEHNR, CDR2 FQNEAQ (reference sequence). Trimming cost V 5 bases and J 5 bases, with 13 bases left between them. CDR3 in DNA: TGTGCCAGCAGCCTCCAGGGGATCCACGAGCAGTACTTC. Translation gives CASSLQGIHEQYF.

V gene TRBV2 combines with J gene TRBJ1-2; TRBD1 is a possible D gene (5 bases). This CDR3 has 13 residues. From germline, CDR1 is SNHLY and CDR2 FYNNEI. Trimming cost V 4 bases and J 4 bases, with 10 bases left between them. The CDR3: CASSAGPSYGYTF. The CDR3 DNA reads TGTGCCAGCAGTGCAGGGCCGAGCTATGGCTACACCTTC.

The chain has TRBV7-2 and TRBJ2-2, with 9 bases fitting TRBD2. This CDR3 comprises 16 residues. CDR1 is SGHTA and CDR2 is FQGNSA in the germline V gene. The V segment lost 2 bases and the J segment 2 bases; nucleotides outside the gene matches: 3. As DNA, the CDR3 is TGTGCCAGCAGCTTACTAGCGGGGAAAAACACCGGGGAGCTGTTTTTT. Its translation: CASSLLAGKNTGELFF.

This clone was counted between two and nine times. The chain couples TRBV27 to TRBJ2-1, with 8 nucleotides matching TRBD2. The trim removed 6 bases at V and 0 bases at J, leaving 4 bases unmatched. The germline CDR1 and CDR2 sequences are MNHEY and SMNVEV (reference sequence). The CDR3 length is 15 residues. CDR3 nucleotides: TGTGCCAGCAGGGTACTAGCGGTCTCCTACAATGAGCAGTTCTTC. Amino acids: CASRVLAVSYNEQFF.